The count of the clone carrying this T cell receptor (beta chain) is one. The entry originates in a study of blood T cell repertoires in COVID-19. Study details: Italy, Spain and the United States were the sources of the convalescent and acute COVID-19 samples.

The CDR3 loop spans 13 amino acids. From germline, CDR1 is MNHEY and CDR2 SVGAGI. Between the trimmed V and J ends, which lost 2 bases and 4 bases, there was a span of 6 bases. Sequenced by immunoSEQ multiplex PCR; TCRdb stores in-frame clones only, minus some. This sample has roughly 260,000 clones, with approximately 80% found just once. This TCR was sampled from a woman at least 80 years old with active or convalescent COVID-19. The rearrangement uses TRBV6-5 and TRBJ1-5; a possible D gene is TRBD1 (5 bases). The sequencing input was peripheral blood. CDR3 protein: CASSYGGNQPQHF. The DNA of the CDR3 is TGTGCCAGCAGTTACGGGGGGAATCAGCCCCAGCATTTT.